This TCR beta chain stems from a study of T cells after posttransplantation cyclophosphamide. Study outcomes and limitations: Blood and skin or GI T cell repertoires showed limited TRB overlap. Donor-recipient repertoire similarity was low at 1-2 months, rising over year one. After PTCy, TRB diversity resembled that of CNI/methotrexate controls.

The repertoire was sequenced with immunoSEQ multiplex PCR; TCRdb's copy has only in-frame clones and lacks some. Of 1,500 to 2,000 clones listed, just under 80% are singletons. Busulfan-fludarabine conditioning, marrow transplant, and cyclophosphamide on days +3 and +4 were administered. Germline V gives CDR1 SGHNT, CDR2 YYREEE (reference sequence). The CDR3 runs 14 residues. V was trimmed by 0 bases and J by 6 bases, leaving 12 bases between them. About this clone: Its antigen is still unknown.

The genes are TRBV5-4 and TRBJ1-2; weak D call: TRBD1 (5 bases). The TCR comes from a male patient in his thirties who received an allogeneic stem cell transplant from a related donor, was CMV-positive, and had acute GVHD only. Some T cells may have originated in the graft donor. The sequencing here drew on PBMCs, taken around 300 days after allogeneic stem cell transplant with posttransplant cyclophosphamide. CDR3 region: CASSLAGGMDGYTF. The CDR3 DNA reads TGTGCCAGCAGCTTGGCCGGGGGGATGGATGGCTACACCTTC.